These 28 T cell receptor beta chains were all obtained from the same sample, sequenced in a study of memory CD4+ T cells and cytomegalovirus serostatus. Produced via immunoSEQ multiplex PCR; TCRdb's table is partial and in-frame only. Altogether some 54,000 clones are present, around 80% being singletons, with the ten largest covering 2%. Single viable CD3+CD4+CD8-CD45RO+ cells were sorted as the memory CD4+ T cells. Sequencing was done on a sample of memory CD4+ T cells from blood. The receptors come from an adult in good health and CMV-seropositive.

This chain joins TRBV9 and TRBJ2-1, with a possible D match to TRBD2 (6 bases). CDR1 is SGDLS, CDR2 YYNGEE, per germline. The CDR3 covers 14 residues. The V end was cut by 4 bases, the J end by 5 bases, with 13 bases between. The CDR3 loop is CASSNRDFDNEQFF. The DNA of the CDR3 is TGTGCCAGCAGCAATCGGGACTTCGACAATGAGCAGTTCTTC.

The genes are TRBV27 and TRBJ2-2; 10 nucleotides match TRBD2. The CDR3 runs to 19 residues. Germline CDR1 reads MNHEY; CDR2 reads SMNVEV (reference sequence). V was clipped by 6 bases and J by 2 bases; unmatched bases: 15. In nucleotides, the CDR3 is TGTGCCAGCAGAGGGACGAGAGGGCTAGCGGGAGTCAACACCGGGGAGCTGTTTTTT. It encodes CASRGTRGLAGVNTGELFF.

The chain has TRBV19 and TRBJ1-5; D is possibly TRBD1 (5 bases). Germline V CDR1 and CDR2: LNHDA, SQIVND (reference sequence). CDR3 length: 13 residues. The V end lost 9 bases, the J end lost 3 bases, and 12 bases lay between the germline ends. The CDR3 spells CASLGGANQPQHF. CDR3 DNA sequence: TGTGCCAGCCTGGGAGGGGCCAATCAGCCCCAGCATTTT.

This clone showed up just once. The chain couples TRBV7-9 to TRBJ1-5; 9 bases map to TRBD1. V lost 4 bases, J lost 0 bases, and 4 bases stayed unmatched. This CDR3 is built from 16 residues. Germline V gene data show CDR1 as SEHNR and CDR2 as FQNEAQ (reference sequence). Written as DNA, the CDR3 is TGTGCCAGCAGCTCTGGACAGGGGAATAGCAATCAGCCCCAGCATTTT. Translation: CASSSGQGNSNQPQHF.

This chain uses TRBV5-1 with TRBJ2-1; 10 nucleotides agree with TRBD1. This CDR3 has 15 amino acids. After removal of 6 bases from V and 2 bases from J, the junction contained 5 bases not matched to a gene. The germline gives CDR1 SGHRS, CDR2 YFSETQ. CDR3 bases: TGCGCCAGCAACTCCGGGACAGGGGCCTACAATGAGCAGTTCTTC. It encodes CASNSGTGAYNEQFF.

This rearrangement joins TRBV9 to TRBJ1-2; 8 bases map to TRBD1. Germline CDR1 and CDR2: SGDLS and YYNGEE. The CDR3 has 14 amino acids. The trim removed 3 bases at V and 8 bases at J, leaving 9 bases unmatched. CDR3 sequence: CASSAWTGYTGYTF. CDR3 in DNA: TGTGCCAGCAGCGCCTGGACAGGGTATACGGGCTACACCTTC.

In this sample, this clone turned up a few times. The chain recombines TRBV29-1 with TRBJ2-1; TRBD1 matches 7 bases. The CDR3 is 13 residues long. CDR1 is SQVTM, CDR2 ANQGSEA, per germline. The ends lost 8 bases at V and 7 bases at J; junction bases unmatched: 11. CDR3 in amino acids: CSHTGDALNEQFF. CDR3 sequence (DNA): TGCAGCCACACAGGGGATGCGTTAAATGAGCAGTTCTTC.

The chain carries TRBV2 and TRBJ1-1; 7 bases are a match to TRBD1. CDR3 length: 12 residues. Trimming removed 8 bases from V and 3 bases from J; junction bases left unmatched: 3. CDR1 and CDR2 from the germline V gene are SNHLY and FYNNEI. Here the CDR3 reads CASDRDDTEAFF. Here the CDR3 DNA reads TGTGCCAGCGACAGGGATGACACTGAAGCTTTCTTT.

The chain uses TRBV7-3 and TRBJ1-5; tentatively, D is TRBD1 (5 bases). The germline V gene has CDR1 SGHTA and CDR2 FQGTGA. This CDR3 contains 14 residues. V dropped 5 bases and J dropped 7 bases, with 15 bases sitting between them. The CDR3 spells CASSLTPGTQPQHF. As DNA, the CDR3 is TGTGCCAGCAGCCTCACCCCAGGGACCCAGCCCCAGCATTTT.

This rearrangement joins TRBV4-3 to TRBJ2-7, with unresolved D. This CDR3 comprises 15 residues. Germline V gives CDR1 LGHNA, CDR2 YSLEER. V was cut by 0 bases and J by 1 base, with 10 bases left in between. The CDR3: CASSQDRRSSYEQYF. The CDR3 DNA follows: TGCGCCAGCAGCCAAGATCGGCGGAGTTCCTACGAGCAGTACTTC.

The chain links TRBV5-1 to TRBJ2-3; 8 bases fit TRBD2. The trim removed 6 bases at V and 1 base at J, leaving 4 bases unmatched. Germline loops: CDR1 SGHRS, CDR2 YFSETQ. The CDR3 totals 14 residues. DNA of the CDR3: TGCGCCAGCACCCGGGGGGGAGGCACAGATACGCAGTATTTT. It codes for CASTRGGGTDTQYF.

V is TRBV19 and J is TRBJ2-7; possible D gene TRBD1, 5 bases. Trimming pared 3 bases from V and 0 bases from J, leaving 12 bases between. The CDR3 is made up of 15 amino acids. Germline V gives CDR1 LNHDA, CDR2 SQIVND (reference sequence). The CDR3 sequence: CASSMGQASSYEQYF. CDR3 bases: TGTGCCAGTAGTATGGGGCAGGCGAGCTCCTACGAGCAGTACTTC.

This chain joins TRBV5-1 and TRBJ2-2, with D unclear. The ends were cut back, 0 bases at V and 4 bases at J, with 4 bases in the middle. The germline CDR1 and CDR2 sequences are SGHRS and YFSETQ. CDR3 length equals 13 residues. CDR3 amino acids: CASSLDLTGELFF. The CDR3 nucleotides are TGCGCCAGCAGCTTGGATCTCACCGGGGAGCTGTTTTTT.

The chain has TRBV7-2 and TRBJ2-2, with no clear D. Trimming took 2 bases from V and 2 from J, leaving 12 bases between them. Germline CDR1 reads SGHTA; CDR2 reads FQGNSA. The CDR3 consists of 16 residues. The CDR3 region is CASSLLGSVNTGELFF. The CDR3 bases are TGTGCCAGCAGCTTATTGGGGTCAGTTAACACCGGGGAGCTGTTTTTT.

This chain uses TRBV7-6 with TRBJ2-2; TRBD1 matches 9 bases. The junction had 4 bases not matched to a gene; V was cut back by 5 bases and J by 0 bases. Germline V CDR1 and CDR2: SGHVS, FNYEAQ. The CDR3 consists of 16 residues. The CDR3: CASSPRQGANTGELFF. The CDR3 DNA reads TGTGCCAGCAGCCCACGACAGGGGGCGAACACCGGGGAGCTGTTTTTT. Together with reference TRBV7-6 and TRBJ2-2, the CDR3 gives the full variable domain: GAGVSQSPRYKVTKRGQDVALRCDPISGHVSLYWYRQALGQGPEFLTYFNYEAQQDKSGLPNDRFSAERPEGSISTLTIQRTEQRDSAMYRCASSPRQGANTGELFFGEGSRLTVL.

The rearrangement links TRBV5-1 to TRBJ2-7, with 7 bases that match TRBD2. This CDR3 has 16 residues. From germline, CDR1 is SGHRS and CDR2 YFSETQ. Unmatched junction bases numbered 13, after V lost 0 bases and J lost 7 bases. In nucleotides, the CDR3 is TGCGCCAGCAGCTTGGTGCTGAGCGGGGATTTGAGGGAGCAGTACTTC. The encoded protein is CASSLVLSGDLREQYF.

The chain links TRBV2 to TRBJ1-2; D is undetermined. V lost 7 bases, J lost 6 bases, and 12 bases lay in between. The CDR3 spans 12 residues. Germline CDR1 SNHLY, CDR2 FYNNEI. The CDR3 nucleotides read TGTGCCAGCACCGCGTACACGGATGGCTACACCTTC. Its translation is CASTAYTDGYTF.

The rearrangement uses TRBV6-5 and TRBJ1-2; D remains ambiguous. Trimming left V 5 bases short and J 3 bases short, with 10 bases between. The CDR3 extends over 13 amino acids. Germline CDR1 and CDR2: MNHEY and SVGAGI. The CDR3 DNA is TGTGCCAGCAGTCCCGACGCGCACTATGGCTACACCTTC. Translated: CASSPDAHYGYTF.

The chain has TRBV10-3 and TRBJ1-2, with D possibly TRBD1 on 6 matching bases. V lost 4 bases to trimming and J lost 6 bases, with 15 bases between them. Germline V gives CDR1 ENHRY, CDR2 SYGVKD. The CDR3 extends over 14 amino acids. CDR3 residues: CAISGNREGDGYTF. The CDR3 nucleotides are TGTGCCATCAGTGGAAACAGGGAGGGGGATGGCTACACCTTC.

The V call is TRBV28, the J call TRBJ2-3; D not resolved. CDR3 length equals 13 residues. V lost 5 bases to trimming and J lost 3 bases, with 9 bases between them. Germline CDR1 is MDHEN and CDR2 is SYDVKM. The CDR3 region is CASSPLGTDTQYF. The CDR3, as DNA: TGTGCCAGCAGTCCCCTCGGAACAGATACGCAGTATTTT.

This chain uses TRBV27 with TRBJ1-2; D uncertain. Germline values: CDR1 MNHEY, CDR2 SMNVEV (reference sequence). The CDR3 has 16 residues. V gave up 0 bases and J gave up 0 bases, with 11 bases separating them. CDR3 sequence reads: CASSLSLLGTNYGYTF. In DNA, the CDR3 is TGTGCCAGCAGTTTATCCCTGTTAGGGACTAACTATGGCTACACCTTC.

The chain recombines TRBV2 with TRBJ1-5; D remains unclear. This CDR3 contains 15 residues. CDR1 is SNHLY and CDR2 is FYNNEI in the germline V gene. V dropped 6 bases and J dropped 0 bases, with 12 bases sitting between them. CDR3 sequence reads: CASSLQTYSNQPQHF. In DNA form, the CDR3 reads TGTGCCAGCAGCCTACAGACTTATAGCAATCAGCCCCAGCATTTT.

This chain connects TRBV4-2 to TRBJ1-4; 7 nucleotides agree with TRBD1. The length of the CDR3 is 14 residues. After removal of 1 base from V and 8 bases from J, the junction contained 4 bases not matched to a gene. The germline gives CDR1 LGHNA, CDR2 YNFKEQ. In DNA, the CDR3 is TGTGCCAGCAGCCAAGGACAGGGCCGGGAAAAACTGTTTTTT. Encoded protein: CASSQGQGREKLFF.

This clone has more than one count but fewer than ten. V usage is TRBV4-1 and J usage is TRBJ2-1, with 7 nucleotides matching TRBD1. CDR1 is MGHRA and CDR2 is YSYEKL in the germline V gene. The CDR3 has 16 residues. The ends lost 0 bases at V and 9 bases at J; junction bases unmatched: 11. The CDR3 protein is CASSQEAQGIRGEQFF. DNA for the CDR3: TGCGCCAGCAGCCAAGAGGCACAGGGGATTCGTGGTGAGCAGTTCTTC.

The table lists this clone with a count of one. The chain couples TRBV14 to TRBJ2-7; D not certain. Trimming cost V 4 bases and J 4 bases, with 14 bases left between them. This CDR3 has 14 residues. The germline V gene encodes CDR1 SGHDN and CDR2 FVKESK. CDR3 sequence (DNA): TGTGCCAGCAGCCCAGGCAGGCCAGATTACGAGCAGTACTTC. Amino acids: CASSPGRPDYEQYF. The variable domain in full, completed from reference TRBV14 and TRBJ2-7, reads EAGVTQFPSHSVIEKGQTVTLRCDPISGHDNLYWYRRVMGKEIKFLLHFVKESKQDESGMPNNRFLAERTGGTYSTLKVQPAELEDSGVYFCASSPGRPDYEQYFGPGTRLTVT.

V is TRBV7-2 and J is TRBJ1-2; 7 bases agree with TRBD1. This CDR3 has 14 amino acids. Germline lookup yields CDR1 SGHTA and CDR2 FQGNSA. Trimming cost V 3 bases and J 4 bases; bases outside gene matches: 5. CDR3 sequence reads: CASSFYRGPYGYTF. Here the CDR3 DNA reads TGTGCCAGCAGCTTTTACAGGGGTCCCTATGGCTACACCTTC. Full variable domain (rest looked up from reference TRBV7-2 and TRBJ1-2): GAGVSQSPSNKVTEKGKDVELRCDPISGHTALYWYRQSLGQGLEFLIYFQGNSAPDKSGLPSDRFSAERTGGSVSTLTIQRTQQEDSAVYLCASSFYRGPYGYTFGSGTRLTVV.

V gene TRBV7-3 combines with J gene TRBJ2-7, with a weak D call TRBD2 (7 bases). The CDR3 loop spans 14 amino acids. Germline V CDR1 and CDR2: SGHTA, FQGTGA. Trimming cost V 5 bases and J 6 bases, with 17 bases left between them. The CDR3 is CASSPGLAGAEQYF. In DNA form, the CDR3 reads TGTGCCAGCAGCCCGGGACTCGCGGGGGCCGAGCAGTACTTC.

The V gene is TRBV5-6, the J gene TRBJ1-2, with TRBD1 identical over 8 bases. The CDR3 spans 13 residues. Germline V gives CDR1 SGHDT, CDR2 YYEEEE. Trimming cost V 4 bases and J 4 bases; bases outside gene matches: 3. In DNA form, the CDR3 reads TGTGCCAGCAGCACAGGACAGGGCTATGGCTACACCTTC. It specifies CASSTGQGYGYTF.